Listed below are T cell receptor beta chains from one sample, sequenced in a study of T cell repertoires in cytomegalovirus infection. Using its own MiXCR run on the reads, TCRdb lists one record per CDR3 protein. The sample shows under 250,000 distinct CDR3 sequences, 10% to 15% of them seen only once. The material sequenced was PBMCs. The receptors shown here come from a human donor in good health (CMV status not recorded). Some clones in this sample may be carry-over from other donors' samples. Each CDR3 is given with its conserved first and last residue. A D gene is named only where the DNA matches it firmly. The listing skips clone size in some rows; elsewhere it reads once, few, many or a size class.

j_gene,d_gene,v_gene,abundance,CDR3nt,CDR3aa
TRBJ2-1,TRBD2,TRBV20-1,few,TGCAGCCCCGGCGGACTAGCGGGAGAAGGTGAGCAGTTCTTC,CSPGGLAGEGEQFF
TRBJ2-2,TRBD2,TRBV5-4,few,TGTGCCAGCAGCGCCGGACTAGCGGGGAACACCGGGGAGCTGTTTTTT,CASSAGLAGNTGELFF
TRBJ2-3,.,TRBV7-9,many,TGTGCCAGCAGCCCAGCGGTCGGAGATACGCAGTATTTT,CASSPAVGDTQYF
TRBJ1-1,TRBD1,TRBV29-1,.,TGCAGCGCCCGGACAGGGCCCATGAACACTGAAGCTTTCTTT,CSARTGPMNTEAFF
TRBJ2-7,.,TRBV20-1,.,TGCAGTGCTAGGGAATCCTACGAGCAGTACTTC,CSARESYEQYF
TRBJ2-1,.,TRBV19,many,TGTGCCAGTAGTAACAGGATCCTACCCTACAATGAGCAGTTCTTC,CASSNRILPYNEQFF
TRBJ1-1,.,TRBV6-8,many,TGTGCCAGCATAAGATCGCCCAGGAACACTGAAGCTTTCTTT,CASIRSPRNTEAFF
TRBJ1-5,TRBD1,TRBV12-3/TRBV12-4,many,TGTGCCAGCAGCCTTCAGGGGGGGAACCAGCCCCAGCATTTT,CASSLQGGNQPQHF
TRBJ2-7,TRBD1,TRBV7-2,many,TGTGCCAGCAGCCCCTCGGGACAGGGGGTCTACGAGCAGTACTTC,CASSPSGQGVYEQYF
TRBJ2-3,.,TRBV29-1,few,TGCAGCGTTGCAATAGACACAGATACGCAGTATTTT,CSVAIDTDTQYF
TRBJ1-4,.,TRBV10-3,many,TGTGCCATCAGTGAGTCCCGAGGAGAAAAACTGTTTTTT,CAISESRGEKLFF
TRBJ1-1,TRBD1,TRBV6-2/TRBV6-3,.,TGTGCCAGCAGTCCCGGACAGGGGGGGGCCACTGAAGCTTTCTTT,CASSPGQGGATEAFF
TRBJ1-2,.,TRBV28,.,TGTGCCAGCAGTTCCCCCGGGCCTAACTATGGCTACACCTTC,CASSSPGPNYGYTF
TRBJ1-3,.,TRBV19,.,TGTGCCTGCATCCCCCCAGGGACGAGCTCTGGAAACACCATATATTTT,CACIPPGTSSGNTIYF
TRBJ1-3,.,TRBV7-2,many,TGTGCCAGCAGCTTACAGACCGGGTCAGAAGGAAACACCATATATTTT,CASSLQTGSEGNTIYF
TRBJ2-5,TRBD2,TRBV2,.,TGTGCCAGCAGTGAATCTAGCGGCGGGGTGGAGACCCAGTACTTC,CASSESSGGVETQYF
TRBJ1-1,.,TRBV6-5,many,TGTGCCAGCAGGGCGACAGGGAACACTGAAGCTTTCTTT,CASRATGNTEAFF
TRBJ2-3,.,TRBV7-2,many,TGTGCCAGCAGTTTGGGTCCGGGTCCCAGCACAGATACGCAGTATTTT,CASSLGPGPSTDTQYF
TRBJ1-3,TRBD1,TRBV30,.,TGTGCCCGATCGACAGGGGTTGGAAACACCATATATTTT,CARSTGVGNTIYF
TRBJ1-1,.,TRBV12-3/TRBV12-4,.,TGTGCCAGCACCTTGAGCGGGGGGCCTGAAGCTTTCTTT,CASTLSGGPEAFF
TRBJ2-3,.,TRBV6-2/TRBV6-3,few,TGTGCCAGCACCATGACAGGAGGGGTGCCAGATACGCAGTATTTT,CASTMTGGVPDTQYF
TRBJ1-4,.,TRBV7-9,.,TGTGCCAGCAGCCCGGGACAATCACTGTTTTTT,CASSPGQSLFF
TRBJ1-4,TRBD1,TRBV19,few,TGTGCCAGTAGTGCTAGACAGGGCCGTAATGAAAAACTGTTTTTT,CASSARQGRNEKLFF
TRBJ2-5,.,TRBV29-1,many,TGCAGCGTTCGGGAGATTGGAGAGACCCAGTACTTC,CSVREIGETQYF
TRBJ1-5,.,TRBV19,few,TGTGCCAGTAGTTCCCACCGTTCGAATATCCAAGGCAATCAGCCCCAGCATTTT,CASSSHRSNIQGNQPQHF
TRBJ2-6,.,TRBV7-2,few,TGTGCCAGCAGCCCCGTGGGGAGGAGTGAGGGGGCCAACGTCCTGACTTTC,CASSPVGRSEGANVLTF
TRBJ2-7,.,TRBV7-4,many,TGTGCCAGCAGCTTGTTCAGGCCCCTAGTGTACGAGCAGTACTTC,CASSLFRPLVYEQYF
TRBJ2-2,.,TRBV12-3/TRBV12-4,many,TGTGCCAGCGGCGCAACCGGGGAGCTGTTTTTT,CASGATGELFF
TRBJ2-7,TRBD2,TRBV28,many,TGTGCCAGCAGTCGTCAGCGGGGACGATCCTACGAGCAGTACTTC,CASSRQRGRSYEQYF
TRBJ2-5,TRBD2,TRBV6-2/TRBV6-3,.,TGTGCCAGCAGTTACTCGATAATCTCGGGGGGAGGAGAGACCCAGTACTTC,CASSYSIISGGGETQYF
TRBJ2-3,TRBD2,TRBV28,.,TGTGCCAGCAGTGCTAGCGGGTTGTCAGATATGCAGTATTTT,CASSASGLSDMQYF
TRBJ1-2,.,TRBV6-1,.,TGTGCCGGGGGCTGGGGGGCTAACTATGGCTACACCTTC,CAGGWGANYGYTF
TRBJ2-2,.,TRBV4-1,.,TGCGCCAGCAGCCAAGTTGGATCCGGGGAGCTGTTTTTT,CASSQVGSGELFF
TRBJ1-4,.,TRBV28,few,TGTGCCACCTCGGCCTCTGGGGTACTTGAAAAACTGTTTTTT,CATSASGVLEKLFF
TRBJ2-7,TRBD1,TRBV6-2/TRBV6-3,.,TGTGCCAGCAGTTACCACAGGGGTGGCTACGAGCAGTACTTC,CASSYHRGGYEQYF
TRBJ2-7,.,TRBV11-1,few,TGTGCCAGCAGCGAAACCCCCTCGGGACGGATCTCCTACGAGCAGTACTTC,CASSETPSGRISYEQYF
TRBJ2-3,.,TRBV20-1,many,TGCAGTGCTAGCAGGAGTTCTTCAACAGATACGCAGTATTTT,CSASRSSSTDTQYF
TRBJ1-1,.,TRBV6-6,many,TGTGCCAGCAGTATCTGGGTGGGATCCGAAGCTTTCTTT,CASSIWVGSEAFF
TRBJ2-7,.,TRBV20-1,many,TGCAGTGCTATTAAGAAGGCAGACTACGAGCAGTACTTC,CSAIKKADYEQYF
TRBJ2-3,TRBD1,TRBV5-5,.,TGTGCCAGCAGCTTGGTCCGGACAGGGAGCACAGATACGCAGTATTTT,CASSLVRTGSTDTQYF
TRBJ2-7,TRBD2,TRBV20-1,.,TGCAGTGCTAGAGATGGGACTAGCGAAATCTACGAGCAGTACTTC,CSARDGTSEIYEQYF
TRBJ1-1,.,TRBV29-1,.,TGCAGCGTTGGGGAGGAGGCGACTGAAGCTTTCTTT,CSVGEEATEAFF
TRBJ1-2,.,TRBV7-2,many,TGTGCCAGCAGCTTATCCGACGGATCTTATGGCTACACCTTC,CASSLSDGSYGYTF
TRBJ1-2,.,TRBV7-2,many,TGTGCCAGCAGCATTAGGCCTGGGGATCAGGGTGGCTACACCTTC,CASSIRPGDQGGYTF
TRBJ1-2,.,TRBV28,few,TGTGCCCTGGAAGGGAGTCATGGCTACACCTTC,CALEGSHGYTF
TRBJ2-2,TRBD2,TRBV2,few,TGTGCCAGCAGTGTGGTTGGGGGGGCCGGGGAGCTGTTTTTT,CASSVVGGAGELFF
TRBJ2-1,.,TRBV9,many,TGTGCCAGCAGCACACGACTAGGGAATGAGCAGTTCTTC,CASSTRLGNEQFF
TRBJ2-2,.,TRBV28,.,TGTGCCACCTCAGGGGCGGGAGTCGGGGAGCTGTTTTTT,CATSGAGVGELFF
TRBJ2-1,TRBD2,TRBV6-2/TRBV6-3,many,TGTGCCAGCATTCAAGCGGGAGCCTACAATGAGCAGTTCTTC,CASIQAGAYNEQFF
TRBJ2-5,TRBD2,TRBV2,many,TGTGCCAGCAGAAGACTAGCGGGAGAAGAGACCCAGTACTTC,CASRRLAGEETQYF
TRBJ1-1,.,TRBV7-2,.,TGTGCCAGCAGCTTAGAACAGGATGTGATCGCTGAAGCTTTCTTT,CASSLEQDVIAEAFF
TRBJ2-7,TRBD2,TRBV19,many,TGTGCCAGTAGTCCACTAGCGGGGGATTCCTACGAGCAGTACTTC,CASSPLAGDSYEQYF
TRBJ1-1,.,TRBV4-2,many,TGTGCCAGCAGTCGGACGGCGGACACTGAAGCTTTCTTT,CASSRTADTEAFF
TRBJ1-4,.,TRBV4-3,.,TGCGCCAGCAGCCACGCGGGCAGGGTTAATGAAAAACTGTTTTTT,CASSHAGRVNEKLFF
TRBJ1-2,.,TRBV3-1,many,TGTGCCAGCAGCCCACGAGGGGTCCACGGCTACACCTTC,CASSPRGVHGYTF
TRBJ1-3,TRBD1,TRBV9,.,TGTGCCAGCAGCGCAATCGACAGGGGCTCTGGAAACACCATATATTTT,CASSAIDRGSGNTIYF
TRBJ1-1,TRBD1,TRBV7-9,many,TGTGCCAGCAGCCTGACAGGGGACAGCACTGAAGCTTTCTTT,CASSLTGDSTEAFF